The present T cell receptor beta chain was sequenced within a study of shared clonotypes between healthy human individuals. Every contributor of samples was a Caucasian grown-up residing in Nashville, Tennessee. The study separated CD4+ cells into CD45RA+ naive and CD45RA-negative memory subsets. Sequencing was performed with immunoSEQ multiplex PCR; in TCRdb, only in-frame clones are kept and a portion is missing. This table holds approximately 2.3 million clones, approximately 95% found once. The material sequenced was naive CD4+ T cells from PBMCs. Subset defined: CD45RA+ positively selected. The TCR was taken from a man younger than 35 in good health. Some clones in this sample may be carry-over from other donors' samples.

Here the CDR3 DNA reads TGTGCCAGCAGCTCCTGGCCGGGTAGTTCCTACGAGCAGTACTTC. Protein: CASSSWPGSSYEQYF. The chain uses TRBV27 and TRBJ2-7; D ambiguous. This CDR3 has 15 amino acids. CDR1 MNHEY and CDR2 SMNVEV come from the germline V gene (reference sequence). Between the trimmed V and J ends, which lost 6 bases and 1 base, there was a span of 16 bases.